Listed below are T cell receptor beta chains from one sample, sequenced in a study of shared clonotypes between healthy human individuals. The data were produced by immunoSEQ multiplex PCR, yet TCRdb's version contains in-frame clones alone and is incomplete. The profile shows 2 million to 2.5 million clones, around 95% of them singletons. Sequencing used naive CD4+ T cells sorted from blood. The receptor set was obtained from a man aged 18 to 30 in good health. The CDR3 runs from the conserved cysteine through the conserved F or W. Each record gives: D gene, clone size, J gene, V gene, CDR3 DNA, CDR3 protein. A D gene is named only where the DNA matches it firmly. Some rows have no size entry. The others give once, few or many, or a class for an expanded clone.

>TRBD1|.|TRBJ2-6|TRBV11-2
TGTGCCAGCAGCTGGGACAGCCTTATCTCTGGGGCCAACGTCCTGACTTTC
CASSWDSLISGANVLTF
>.|.|TRBJ1-2|TRBV6-5
TGTGCCAGCAGAATGGAATACAGGGCTGGGACTGGCTACACCTTC
CASRMEYRAGTGYTF
>.|.|TRBJ2-5|TRBV7-2
TGTGCCAGCAGCTTAAACGGGGAGACCCAGTACTTC
CASSLNGETQYF
>.|.|TRBJ1-2|TRBV9
TGTGCCAGCAGCGTAGATAGGGGTCCGGGTGGCTACACCTTC
CASSVDRGPGGYTF
>.|once|TRBJ1-4|TRBV29-1
TGCAGCGTTGCTGTTGTTAATGAAAAACTGTTTTTT
CSVAVVNEKLFF
>TRBD1|.|TRBJ1-4|TRBV28
TGTGCCAGCAGTCACCTAGGGGGCTGGCTGTTTTTT
CASSHLGGWLFF
>.|.|TRBJ1-2|TRBV27
TGTGCCAGCAGTTTTAGGGGTAACTATGGCTACACCTTC
CASSFRGNYGYTF
>.|.|TRBJ2-7|TRBV28
TGTGCCAGCAGCCCGGTCGGGACGAAGGCCTACGAGCAGTACTTC
CASSPVGTKAYEQYF
>.|.|TRBJ2-7|TRBV7-2
TGTGCCAGCAGCTTAGAGGGACACAGCTCCTACGAGCAGTACTTC
CASSLEGHSSYEQYF
>TRBD1|.|TRBJ2-7|TRBV30
TGTGCCACTCGACAGGGGCACGAGCAGTACTTC
CATRQGHEQYF
>.|.|TRBJ2-4|TRBV2
TGTGCCAGCAGTGAAGAGGGGCTAGCCAAAAACATTCAGTACTTC
CASSEEGLAKNIQYF
>.|.|TRBJ1-2|TRBV30
TGTGCCTGGAGCTCCACTGGGGGTGGCTACACCTTC
CAWSSTGGGYTF
>TRBD1|.|TRBJ2-7|TRBV6-6
TGTGCCAGCAGTTCTCCGGACAGGGGTACCTACGAGCAGTACTTC
CASSSPDRGTYEQYF
>TRBD2|.|TRBJ2-1|TRBV10-3
TGTGCCATCAGTGCGGGACTAGCGGGGGGACCGTCTTACAATGAGCAGTTCTTC
CAISAGLAGGPSYNEQFF
>.|.|TRBJ2-2|TRBV5-1
TGCGCCAGCAGCCGGACCGACACCGGGGAGCTGTTTTTT
CASSRTDTGELFF
>.|.|TRBJ1-1|TRBV28
TGTGCCAGCAGTTTAACGGTTTTCCAGACTGAAGCTTTCTTT
CASSLTVFQTEAFF
>TRBD1|.|TRBJ1-2|TRBV2
TGTGCCAGCAGGGACAGGGGTGACTACACCTTC
CASRDRGDYTF
>TRBD2|.|TRBJ2-1|TRBV9
TGTGCCAGCAGCGTAGCTACGAGCGGGAGGCTGAATGAGCAGTTCTTC
CASSVATSGRLNEQFF
>TRBD1|once|TRBJ2-6|TRBV27
TGTGCCAGCAGTCGCCTGGACAGGGGAAGCTCTGGGGCCAACGTCCTGACTTTC
CASSRLDRGSSGANVLTF
>TRBD2|once|TRBJ2-1|TRBV2
TGTGCCAGCACCTTCTCGGGACTAGCAGACAATGAGCAGTTCTTC
CASTFSGLADNEQFF
>TRBD1|once|TRBJ1-2|TRBV6-5
TGTGCCAGCAGTAGGGGACAGGGGTTCGGCTACACCTTC
CASSRGQGFGYTF
>TRBD1|.|TRBJ1-1|TRBV10-2
TGCGCCGGGTCACGACAGGGTGGCACTGAAGCTTTCTTT
CAGSRQGGTEAFF
>.|.|TRBJ2-1|TRBV2
TGTGCCAGCAGCCCCGAGAACCCATCCTACAATGAGCAGTTCTTC
CASSPENPSYNEQFF
>.|.|TRBJ2-3|TRBV9
TGTGCCGGTGGGCAGGTCCGAGACCTTAGGATCACAGATACGCAGTATTTT
CAGGQVRDLRITDTQYF
>.|few|TRBJ1-5|TRBV25-1
TGTGCCAGCAGTGGGGGGGGAGGTCAGCCCCAGCATTTT
CASSGGGGQPQHF
>.|.|TRBJ2-7|TRBV7-9
TGTGCCAGCAGCTTGGCAGGGGAGAACGAGCAGTACTTC
CASSLAGENEQYF
>.|.|TRBJ1-5|TRBV7-6
TGTGCCAGCAGCTTAGCGGGAAGCCTCAATCAGCCCCAGCATTTT
CASSLAGSLNQPQHF
>TRBD1|.|TRBJ1-2|TRBV4-1
TGCGCCAGCAGCCAAGGGACAGGTCTGGCCTATGGCTACACCTTC
CASSQGTGLAYGYTF
>TRBD2|.|TRBJ2-2|TRBV11-2
TGTGCCAGCAGCTTGGCACTAGCGGGAACCGGGGAGCTGTTTTTT
CASSLALAGTGELFF
>.|.|TRBJ2-7|TRBV6-5
TGTGCCAGCAGTACCCTTGGGGGGACAACCTACGAGCAGTACTTC
CASSTLGGTTYEQYF
>.|.|TRBJ2-3|TRBV6-5
TGTGCCACCAAAGCATCGGGAAATACGCAGTATTTT
CATKASGNTQYF
>.|.|TRBJ2-1|TRBV2
TGTGCCAGCACCCCGGACAGAAACAATGAGCAGTTCTTC
CASTPDRNNEQFF
>.|.|TRBJ2-3|TRBV29-1
TGCAGCGTTGAATCGGCGACAGATACGCAGTATTTT
CSVESATDTQYF
>.|.|TRBJ1-2|TRBV30
TGTGCCTGGAGTGTACGTGGGTATGGCTACACCTTC
CAWSVRGYGYTF
>.|.|TRBJ1-1|TRBV7-8
TGTGCCAGCAGCTTAGGAACCGTAAAGAAGATTGAAGCTTTCTTT
CASSLGTVKKIEAFF
>.|.|TRBJ2-7|TRBV4-1
TGCGCCAGCAGCCAAGAACAGGCTGGCTTCTACGAGCAGTACTTC
CASSQEQAGFYEQYF
>.|.|TRBJ2-2|TRBV7-2
TGTGCCAGCAGCTTAGAGGCTCCCCCCGGGGAGCTGTTTTTT
CASSLEAPPGELFF
>TRBD2|.|TRBJ2-2|TRBV5-6
TGTGCCAGCAGCTACTTTCCGGGACTAGCGGGAGGTGGCGGGGAGCTGTTTTTT
CASSYFPGLAGGGGELFF
>.|.|TRBJ2-7|TRBV11-1
TGTGCCAGCAGCCCCTCATCACTCTACGAGCAGTACTTC
CASSPSSLYEQYF
>.|.|TRBJ1-5|TRBV7-2
TGTGCCAGCAGCCCAAAGGTTGCAGGGGGCAATCAGCCCCAGCATTTT
CASSPKVAGGNQPQHF
>.|.|TRBJ1-6|TRBV4-3
TGCGCCAGCAGCCAAGAGGGGACATTTTATAATTCACCCCTCCACTTT
CASSQEGTFYNSPLHF
>.|.|TRBJ1-1|TRBV7-2
TGTGCCAGCAGCCCCCCCGGGACAACTGAAGCTTTCTTT
CASSPPGTTEAFF
>TRBD1|.|TRBJ2-6|TRBV6-1
TGTGCCGGTGGGACAGCATGGACTGGGGCCAACGTCCTGACTTTC
CAGGTAWTGANVLTF
>.|.|TRBJ1-4|TRBV19
TGTGCCAGTAGTCCCTGGGTACTTAATGAAAAACTGTTTTTT
CASSPWVLNEKLFF
>TRBD1|.|TRBJ1-2|TRBV29-1
TGCAGCGACGGACAGGGGGATTATGGCTACACCTTC
CSDGQGDYGYTF
>.|.|TRBJ1-5|TRBV7-2
TGTGCCAGCAGCTTAGTCGGGGGGCAGCCCCAGCATTTT
CASSLVGGQPQHF
>TRBD1|.|TRBJ1-2|TRBV6-1
TGTGCCAGCAGTGAATCTTTCCAGGGGGCAAGCACCTTC
CASSESFQGASTF
>.|.|TRBJ2-5|TRBV6-5
TGTGCCAGCAGACGTATGGAGACCCAGTACTTC
CASRRMETQYF